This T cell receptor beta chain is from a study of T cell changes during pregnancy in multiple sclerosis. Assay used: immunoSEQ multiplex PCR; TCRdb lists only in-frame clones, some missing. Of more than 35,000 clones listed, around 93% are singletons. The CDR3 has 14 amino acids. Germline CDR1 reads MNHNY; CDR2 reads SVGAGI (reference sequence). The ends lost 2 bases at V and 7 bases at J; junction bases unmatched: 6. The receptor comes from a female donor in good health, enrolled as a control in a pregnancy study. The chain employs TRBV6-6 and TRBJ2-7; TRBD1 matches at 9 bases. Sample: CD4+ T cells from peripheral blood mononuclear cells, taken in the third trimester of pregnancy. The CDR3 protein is CASSYATGGSEQYF. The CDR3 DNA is TGTGCCAGCAGTTACGCGACAGGGGGTAGTGAGCAGTACTTC.